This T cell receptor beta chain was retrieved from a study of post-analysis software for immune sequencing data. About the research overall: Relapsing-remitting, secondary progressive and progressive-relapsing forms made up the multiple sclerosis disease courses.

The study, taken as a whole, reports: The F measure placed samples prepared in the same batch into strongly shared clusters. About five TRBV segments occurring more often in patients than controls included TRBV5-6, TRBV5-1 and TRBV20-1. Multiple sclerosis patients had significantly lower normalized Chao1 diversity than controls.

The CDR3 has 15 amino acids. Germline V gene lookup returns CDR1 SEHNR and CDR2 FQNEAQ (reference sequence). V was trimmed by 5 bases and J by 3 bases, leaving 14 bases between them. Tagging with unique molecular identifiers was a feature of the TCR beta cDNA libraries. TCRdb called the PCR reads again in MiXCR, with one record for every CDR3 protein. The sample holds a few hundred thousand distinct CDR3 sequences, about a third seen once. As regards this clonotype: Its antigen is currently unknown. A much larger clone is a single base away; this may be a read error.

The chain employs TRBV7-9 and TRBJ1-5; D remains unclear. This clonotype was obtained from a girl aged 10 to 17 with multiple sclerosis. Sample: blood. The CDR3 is CASSLIGGPNQPQHF. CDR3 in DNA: TGTGCCAGCAGCCTAATAGGCGGGCCCAATCAGCCCCAGCATTTT.